The entry that follows covers one T cell receptor (beta chain) sequence. Libraries were prepared by immunoSEQ multiplex PCR; TCRdb keeps only in-frame clonotypes and omits some of them. The data show around 110,000 clones, 90% seen once. The entry originates in a study of T cell clones after liver transplantation. For the study at large: Standard immunosuppression, with no induction, continued until 12-24 months after transplant. Blood was drawn pre-transplant, before withdrawal, and after full or failed withdrawal.

CDR1 is MNHNS, CDR2 SASEGT, per germline. The germline V and J ends were trimmed by 0 bases and 3 bases, with 6 bases remaining between them. The CDR3 has 14 amino acids. The chain carries TRBV6-1 and TRBJ1-5; no reliable D call. The receptor's source is a human patient who received a liver transplant. Some of the T cells might come from the graft donor. The sample was CD4+ T cells from blood, taken 12 months after liver transplant. The CDR3 region has the DNA TGTGCCAGCAGTGAAGCCACGACCAATCAGCCCCAGCATTTT. It encodes CASSEATTNQPQHF.